These 20 T cell receptor beta chains share one sample of origin, sequenced in a study of T cells in Graves' hyperthyroidism and ophthalmopathy. Amplified TCR beta CDR3 regions derived from RNA transcripts. With the HTBI primer set, the TCR CDR3 went through a first round of RT-PCR. Using its own MiXCR run on the multiplex PCR reads, TCRdb lists one record per CDR3 protein. This sample carries 250,000 to 300,000 distinct CDR3 sequences, about 13% of them seen once, and the ten largest clones take 7.9%. Input material: blood. These receptors all stem from a woman between 40 and 50 years old with Graves' hyperthyroidism.

In its sample, this clonotype was seen many times. V usage is TRBV12-3 or TRBV12-4 and J usage is TRBJ1-1, with a tentative D call TRBD1 (5 bases). Trimming pared 7 bases from V and 3 bases from J, leaving 18 bases between. This CDR3 is built from 15 residues. The CDR3 is CASTPRGVRDTEAFF. The CDR3 region has the DNA TGTGCCAGCACTCCCCGGGGGGTGAGGGACACTGAAGCTTTCTTT.

The chain links TRBV15 to TRBJ1-4; TRBD1 might be the D (6 bases). The CDR3 totals 13 residues. Looked up from germline, CDR1 is LNHNV and CDR2 is YYDKDF (reference sequence). Trimming took 5 bases from V and 13 from J, leaving 17 bases between them. The CDR3 region has the DNA TGTGCCACCAGCCCACGACAGGAGTCGAGACTGTTTTTT. This sequence encodes CATSPRQESRLFF.

In this sample, this clonotype turned up many times. V is TRBV10-3 and J is TRBJ2-7; D is perhaps TRBD2 (8 bases). The germline V gene encodes CDR1 ENHRY and CDR2 SYGVKD. The CDR3 sequence is 14 residues long. V was clipped by 10 bases and J by 4 bases, with 20 bases between them. CDR3 DNA sequence: TGTGCCACAGGGGGGCGGGAGGACCCATACGAGCAGTACTTC. Translation: CATGGREDPYEQYF.

This clonotype showed up many times. This rearrangement joins TRBV2 to TRBJ1-5, with 10 bases lining up with TRBD1. Trimming at V came to 7 bases and at J to 6 bases, leaving 21 bases not matched to a gene. CDR3 size: 19 residues. CDR1 and CDR2 (germline): SNHLY, FYNNEI. CDR3 nucleotide sequence: TGTGCCAGCAAAGGTTTCTTCGGGACAGGGGACGTCGACTTTCAGCCCCAGCATTTT. Amino acid sequence: CASKGFFGTGDVDFQPQHF.

This clonotype was seen only once. The genes are TRBV20-1 and TRBJ1-1; 9 bases match TRBD1. This CDR3 has 16 amino acids. With 5 bases clipped from V and 3 bases from J, the junction kept 13 bases outside the gene matches. The germline CDR1 and CDR2 sequences are DFQATT and SNEGSKA (reference sequence). This chain's CDR3 is CSAPGTGTSRDTEAFF. As DNA, the CDR3 is TGCAGTGCTCCCGGGACAGGGACATCTAGGGACACTGAAGCTTTCTTT.

This clonotype was counted only a few times. This chain links TRBV6-5 with TRBJ2-3, with 7 bases identical to TRBD1. This CDR3 has 17 amino acids. CDR1 is MNHEY, CDR2 SVGAGI, per germline. V shed 2 bases, J shed 1 base, and the junction held 9 bases outside the gene matches. The CDR3 reads CASSYTLTGAGTDTQYF. CDR3 sequence (DNA): TGTGCCAGCAGTTACACCCTCACAGGGGCGGGCACAGATACGCAGTATTTT.

In its sample, this clonotype was seen many times. The CDR3 bases are TGTGCCAGCAGTGTAGGGGGACAGGGGGCGACTGAAGCTTTCTTT. Translating it yields CASSVGGQGATEAFF. The V call is TRBV2, the J call TRBJ1-1; 12 bases map to TRBD1. CDR1 and CDR2 from the germline V gene are SNHLY and FYNNEI. The CDR3 spans 15 residues. V shed 4 bases and J 5 bases; nucleotides not matched to a gene: 5.

This clonotype came up a few times. The V gene is TRBV2, the J gene TRBJ1-1; 7 positions match TRBD1. This CDR3 is built from 14 residues. Germline lookup yields CDR1 SNHLY and CDR2 FYNNEI. J gave up 10 bases and V 2 bases, and 10 bases lay outside the gene matches. CDR3 bases: TGTGCCAGCAGTGAAATTCAGGGGGAAGATAGAGCTTTCTTT. Protein product: CASSEIQGEDRAFF.

The table lists this clonotype with many counts. The gene calls are TRBV9 and TRBJ2-7, with D hard to call. Germline CDR1 SGDLS, CDR2 YYNGEE. The CDR3 totals 13 residues. V was trimmed by 3 bases and J by 6 bases, leaving 13 bases between them. CDR3 sequence reads: CASSEAPFGEQYF. CDR3 nucleotide sequence: TGTGCCAGCAGCGAGGCCCCCTTCGGCGAGCAGTACTTC.

This clonotype was found a few times. The chain carries TRBV13 and TRBJ2-7; 10 bases match TRBD2. J lost 3 bases, V lost 5 bases, and 7 bases had no gene match. CDR1 and CDR2 from the germline V gene are PRHDT and FYEKMQ (reference sequence). The CDR3 consists of 15 residues. CDR3 sequence (DNA): TGTGCCAGCAGCGTCTCCCTAGCGGGAGTCTACGAGCAGTACTTC. Translating it yields CASSVSLAGVYEQYF.

The sample holds one count of this clonotype. The chain links TRBV29-1 to TRBJ1-3; TRBD1 matches 8 bases. V shed 2 bases and J 0 bases; nucleotides not matched to a gene: 0. This CDR3 is built from 14 residues. The germline V gene has CDR1 SQVTM and CDR2 ANQGSEA. The CDR3 protein is CSVEQGASGNTIYF. The CDR3 DNA reads as TGCAGCGTTGAACAGGGGGCCTCTGGAAACACCATATATTTT. Variable domain in full (rest from reference TRBV29-1 and TRBJ1-3): SAVISQKPSRDICQRGTSLTIQCQVDSQVTMMFWYRQQPGQSLTLIATANQGSEATYESGFVIDKFPISRPNLTFSTLTVSNMSPEDSSIYLCSVEQGASGNTIYFGEGSWLTVV.

The table lists this clonotype with many counts. This sequence joins TRBV20-1 and TRBJ2-1; no definite D call. Germline V gene sequence: CDR1 DFQATT, CDR2 SNEGSKA (reference sequence). V was cut by 0 bases and J by 0 bases, with 6 bases left in between. The length of the CDR3 is 14 residues. CDR3 in DNA: TGCAGTGCTAGAGAGTTGCTCTCCTACAATGAGCAGTTCTTC. Amino acids: CSARELLSYNEQFF.

The V and J genes are TRBV6-2 or TRBV6-3 and TRBJ2-1; 12 nucleotides match TRBD2. This CDR3 spans 17 amino acids. J gave up 5 bases and V 0 bases, and 5 bases lay outside the gene matches. Germline V gives CDR1 MNHEY, CDR2 SVGEGT. The CDR3 region has the DNA TGTGCCAGCAGTTACTCGAGTCTAGCGGGAGGGAACAATGAGCAGTTCTTC. It specifies CASSYSSLAGGNNEQFF.

This clonotype has only a few counts. This chain joins TRBV6-1 and TRBJ1-1; D is ambiguous. The CDR3 is 14 amino acids. Germline V gene data show CDR1 as MNHNS and CDR2 as SASEGT. V shed 5 bases and J shed 2 bases, with 12 bases lying between them. The CDR3 is CASSTVQLNTEAFF. The CDR3 DNA sequence: TGTGCCAGCAGTACTGTTCAGCTCAACACTGAAGCTTTCTTT.

There are many counts of this clonotype. This sequence joins TRBV19 and TRBJ1-5; D unclear. Trimming cost V 3 bases and J 2 bases, with 11 bases left between them. Germline CDR1 is LNHDA and CDR2 is SQIVND (reference sequence). The CDR3 runs to 15 residues. DNA for the CDR3: TGTGCCAGTAGTATCCTCGGGAGTGGCAATCAGCCCCAGCATTTT. Protein sequence: CASSILGSGNQPQHF.

This clonotype was detected ten times or more. The chain couples TRBV20-1 to TRBJ2-3, with D possibly called TRBD1 or TRBD2 (5 bases each). With 6 bases removed from V and 7 bases from J, the gap between germline ends came to 14 bases. From germline, CDR1 is DFQATT and CDR2 SNEGSKA (reference sequence). The length of the CDR3 is 12 residues. The DNA for the CDR3 is TGCAGTGCCCCCGGGGCTAGCAATACGCAGTATTTT. Its translation: CSAPGASNTQYF.

This clonotype was counted only a few times. This chain links TRBV6-1 with TRBJ1-6, with unresolved D. The CDR3 runs 15 residues. Trimming removed 3 bases at V and 8 bases at J, with 14 bases between. Looked up from germline, CDR1 is MNHNS and CDR2 is SASEGT. Here the CDR3 reads CASSDSSPSDSPLHF. The DNA of the CDR3 is TGTGCCAGCAGTGACTCCTCTCCCTCGGATTCACCCCTCCACTTT.

The table lists this clonotype with many counts. CDR3 sequence reads: CSATGPGTRATDTQYF. The CDR3 DNA reads as TGCAGTGCTACGGGCCCCGGGACAAGAGCCACAGATACGCAGTATTTT. The chain uses TRBV20-1 and TRBJ2-3; tentatively, D is TRBD1 (6 bases). The CDR3 totals 16 residues. The ends were cut back, 4 bases at V and 2 bases at J, with 19 bases in the middle. Per germline, CDR1 DFQATT and CDR2 SNEGSKA (reference sequence).

This clonotype showed up many times. V gene TRBV12-5 combines with J gene TRBJ1-1; D not resolved. Germline CDR1 and CDR2: LGHNT and FRNRAP. This CDR3 comprises 12 residues. The V and J ends lost 5 bases and 4 bases respectively, with 8 bases between them. As DNA, the CDR3 is TGTGCTAGTGGTCGCTCCGGCACTGAAGCTTTCTTT. Translation gives CASGRSGTEAFF.

The genes are TRBV14 and TRBJ2-5, with 10 bases that match TRBD2. There are 19 residues in the CDR3. Trimming at V came to 0 bases and at J to 4 bases, leaving 14 bases not matched to a gene. Germline V gene sequence: CDR1 SGHDN, CDR2 FVKESK. The CDR3 is CASSQDSSGRAVLGETQYF. The DNA for the CDR3 is TGTGCCAGCAGCCAAGATAGCAGCGGGAGGGCCGTTTTAGGAGAGACCCAGTACTTC.